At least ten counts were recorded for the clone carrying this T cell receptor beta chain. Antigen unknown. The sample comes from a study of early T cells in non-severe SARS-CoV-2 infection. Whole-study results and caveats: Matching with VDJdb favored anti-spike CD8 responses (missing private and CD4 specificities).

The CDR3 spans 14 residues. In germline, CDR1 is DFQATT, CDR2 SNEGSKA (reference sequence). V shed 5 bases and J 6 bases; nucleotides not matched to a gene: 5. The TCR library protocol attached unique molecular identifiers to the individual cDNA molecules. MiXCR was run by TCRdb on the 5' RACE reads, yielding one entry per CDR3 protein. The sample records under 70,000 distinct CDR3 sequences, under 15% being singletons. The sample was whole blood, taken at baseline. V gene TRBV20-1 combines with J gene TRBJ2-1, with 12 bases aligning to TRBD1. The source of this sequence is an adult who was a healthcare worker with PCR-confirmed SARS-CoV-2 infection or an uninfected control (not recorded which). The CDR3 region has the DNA TGCAGTGCTTTCGGGACAGGGGGCGTCAATGAGCAGTTCTTC. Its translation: CSAFGTGGVNEQFF.